This TCR beta chain was observed in a study of CD8 T cells in Susac syndrome. General study points: An acknowledgment was made by the study that its TCR sequencing and HLA analysis involved relatively few individuals.

TCR beta was sequenced from blood CD8+ and CD4+ T cells. TEMRA cells were FACS-enriched, and CD8+ and CD4+ T cells were isolated negatively. Germline values: CDR1 SQVTM, CDR2 ANQGSEA. Unmatched junction bases numbered 2, after V lost 3 bases and J lost 3 bases. The CDR3 has 13 amino acids. About this clonotype itself: Its target is not known.

The authors reverse transcribed roughly 0.5 to 1 ug RNA with random hexamers. Multiplex immunoSEQ PCR targeted 54 Vbeta and 13 Jbeta TCR beta segments. TCRdb itself ran the immunoSEQ multiplex PCR reads through MiXCR, one entry per CDR3 protein. The table lists 150,000 to 200,000 distinct CDR3 sequences, approximately 96% of them singletons. Sequencing was done on a sample of CD4+ T cells from PBMCs. V is TRBV29-1 and J is TRBJ2-7; 10 nucleotides line up with TRBD2. The TCR sequence derives from a human donor in good health. This chain's CDR3 is CSVDIAGGYEQYF. Written as DNA, the CDR3 is TGCAGCGTTGATATAGCGGGGGGCTACGAGCAGTACTTC.